This T cell receptor beta chain originates from a study of shared clonotypes between healthy human individuals. Germline V gene lookup returns CDR1 MGHRA and CDR2 YSYEKL. J gave up 8 bases and V 0 bases, and 21 bases lay outside the gene matches. The CDR3 is made up of 21 amino acids. The table came from immunoSEQ multiplex PCR; TCRdb's copy has only in-frame clones and leaves some out. The data contain millions of clones, about 92% of them singletons. Sequencing input: naive CD4+ T cells sorted from blood. Subset in this sample: CD45RA+ positively selected. This clonotype was sampled from a man younger than 35 in good health. The gene calls are TRBV4-1 and TRBJ2-3, with TRBD2 matching over 12 bases. CDR3 DNA sequence: TGCGCCAGCAGCCAAGATACGGGTTCGCTAGCGGGAGGGAAAAACGTTGGTACGCAGTATTTT. Its translation: CASSQDTGSLAGGKNVGTQYF.